The rows below give T cell receptor beta chains drawn from one sample of a study of blood T cell repertoires in COVID-19. The data were produced by immunoSEQ multiplex PCR, yet TCRdb's version contains in-frame clones alone and is incomplete. In the table there are roughly 250,000 clones, about nine tenths of which are singletons. Sequenced sample: PBMCs or T cells enriched from blood (not recorded which). These receptors came from a human donor in a cohort exposed to, infected with or recovered from COVID-19 (not recorded which). The donor label of this sample is uncertain. The CDR3 runs from the conserved cysteine through the conserved F or W. The D gene is left open where the match is weak. Where a row states a size, it is once, few, many or the class of an expanded clone; other rows omit it.

CDR3 DNA: TGTGCCTGGCGACTAGGGTACGAGCAGTACTTC
CDR3 protein: CAWRLGYEQYF
V gene: TRBV30
D gene: .
J gene: TRBJ2-7
clone size: once

CDR3 DNA: TGCAGCGTTGATACAGGGGGCCTCACTGAAGCTTTCTTT
CDR3 protein: CSVDTGGLTEAFF
V gene: TRBV29-1
D gene: TRBD1
J gene: TRBJ1-1
clone size: .

CDR3 DNA: TGCGCCAGCAGCCAAGGCCCTCTGAGTTACTACGAGCAGTACTTC
CDR3 protein: CASSQGPLSYYEQYF
V gene: TRBV4-1
D gene: .
J gene: TRBJ2-7
clone size: few

CDR3 DNA: TGTGCCACCAGCGGGGGACAGGGCCGTAGCGAGCAGTACTTC
CDR3 protein: CATSGGQGRSEQYF
V gene: TRBV15
D gene: TRBD1
J gene: TRBJ2-7
clone size: .

CDR3 DNA: TGTGCCTGGAGTTCGACAGGGCGGAATTCACCCCTCCACTTT
CDR3 protein: CAWSSTGRNSPLHF
V gene: TRBV30
D gene: TRBD1
J gene: TRBJ1-6
clone size: .

CDR3 DNA: TGCGCCAGCAGCCCCCGACAGGACACCTATAATTCACCCCTCCACTTT
CDR3 protein: CASSPRQDTYNSPLHF
V gene: TRBV5-1
D gene: .
J gene: TRBJ1-6
clone size: .

CDR3 DNA: TGTGCCAGCAGTTTATCCACCCCTGGGACAGGGAGTGGCTACACCTTC
CDR3 protein: CASSLSTPGTGSGYTF
V gene: TRBV27
D gene: TRBD1
J gene: TRBJ1-2
clone size: .

CDR3 DNA: TGTGCCAGCAGCCAAGATTCTACCAATGAGCAGTTCTTC
CDR3 protein: CASSQDSTNEQFF
V gene: TRBV3-1/TRBV3-2
D gene: .
J gene: TRBJ2-1
clone size: .

CDR3 DNA: TGTGCCAGCTCACCACGGGAGGGGAGGCATGAAAAACTGTTTTTT
CDR3 protein: CASSPREGRHEKLFF
V gene: TRBV18
D gene: .
J gene: TRBJ1-4
clone size: .

CDR3 DNA: TGTGCCAGTACTCCAAACAGTGCAACTAATGAAAAACTGTTTTTT
CDR3 protein: CASTPNSATNEKLFF
V gene: TRBV19
D gene: .
J gene: TRBJ1-4
clone size: .

CDR3 DNA: TGTGCCAGCAGTGCCGCGGGAATGGCTGAAGCTTTCTTT
CDR3 protein: CASSAAGMAEAFF
V gene: TRBV12-3/TRBV12-4
D gene: .
J gene: TRBJ1-1
clone size: .

CDR3 DNA: TGTGCCAGCAGTCCCGTGTCTCGGGGAATGAACACTGAAGCTTTCTTT
CDR3 protein: CASSPVSRGMNTEAFF
V gene: TRBV27
D gene: .
J gene: TRBJ1-1
clone size: .

CDR3 DNA: TGTGCCAGCAGCTTGGTCCCAGGGGGGTCTAACTATGGCTACACCTTC
CDR3 protein: CASSLVPGGSNYGYTF
V gene: TRBV5-8
D gene: TRBD1
J gene: TRBJ1-2
clone size: .

CDR3 DNA: TGTGCCACAATGGCAGGGGGCATGGGCGAGCAGTACTTC
CDR3 protein: CATMAGGMGEQYF
V gene: TRBV10-3
D gene: TRBD1
J gene: TRBJ2-7
clone size: .

CDR3 DNA: TGTGCCAGCGCCGAGGCCGTTGGCACAGATACGCAGTATTTT
CDR3 protein: CASAEAVGTDTQYF
V gene: TRBV6-5
D gene: .
J gene: TRBJ2-3
clone size: .

CDR3 DNA: TGTGCCATCCTGAGGGTTACAGAAGCTAACTATGGCTACACCTTC
CDR3 protein: CAILRVTEANYGYTF
V gene: TRBV10-3
D gene: .
J gene: TRBJ1-2
clone size: few

CDR3 DNA: TGTGCCAGCAGTTGGCAACAGGACTCCTACGAGCAGTACTTC
CDR3 protein: CASSWQQDSYEQYF
V gene: TRBV6-5
D gene: .
J gene: TRBJ2-7
clone size: .

CDR3 DNA: TGTGCCAGCAGTTCGTTCGGGGGGGGTACCACTGAAGCTTTCTTT
CDR3 protein: CASSSFGGGTTEAFF
V gene: TRBV27
D gene: .
J gene: TRBJ1-1
clone size: .

CDR3 DNA: TGTGCCAGCAGTTTTTCAGCTAACTATGGCTACACCTTC
CDR3 protein: CASSFSANYGYTF
V gene: TRBV12-3/TRBV12-4
D gene: .
J gene: TRBJ1-2
clone size: .

CDR3 DNA: TGTGCCACGTCTCTAGGGACACCTGGAAACACCATATATTTT
CDR3 protein: CATSLGTPGNTIYF
V gene: TRBV9
D gene: .
J gene: TRBJ1-3
clone size: .

CDR3 DNA: TGTGCCAGCAGTTACCGTGACAGGGAAAGGGATGGCTACACCTTC
CDR3 protein: CASSYRDRERDGYTF
V gene: TRBV6-6
D gene: TRBD1
J gene: TRBJ1-2
clone size: .

CDR3 DNA: TGTGCCAGCAGCCCCCTTGGCTCCGGAAACACCATATATTTT
CDR3 protein: CASSPLGSGNTIYF
V gene: TRBV5-8
D gene: .
J gene: TRBJ1-3
clone size: once

CDR3 DNA: TGTGCCATCCGCCCTGCGGGGGGCACAGATACGCAGTATTTT
CDR3 protein: CAIRPAGGTDTQYF
V gene: TRBV10-3
D gene: TRBD2
J gene: TRBJ2-3
clone size: .

CDR3 DNA: TGTGCCAGCAGCCAAGGTTCGGGACAGGGGGAAGCTTTCTTT
CDR3 protein: CASSQGSGQGEAFF
V gene: TRBV4-2
D gene: TRBD1
J gene: TRBJ1-1
clone size: .

CDR3 DNA: TGTGCCAGTAGTATCGCGGTCTTCCCAGAGACCCAGTACTTC
CDR3 protein: CASSIAVFPETQYF
V gene: TRBV19
D gene: .
J gene: TRBJ2-5
clone size: .

CDR3 DNA: TGTGCCAGCAGCTTATCCCACCTTGGGCCACATGAGCAGTTCTTC
CDR3 protein: CASSLSHLGPHEQFF
V gene: TRBV7-2
D gene: .
J gene: TRBJ2-1
clone size: .

CDR3 DNA: TGTGCCAGCAGCTTTACCGCCTTCGCGCCAGATACGCAGTATTTT
CDR3 protein: CASSFTAFAPDTQYF
V gene: TRBV5-5
D gene: .
J gene: TRBJ2-3
clone size: once

CDR3 DNA: TGTGCCAGCAGTACCTGGGACAGCTCCTACGAGCAGTACTTC
CDR3 protein: CASSTWDSSYEQYF
V gene: TRBV27
D gene: TRBD1
J gene: TRBJ2-7
clone size: once

CDR3 DNA: TGTGCCTGGAGTTCCTGGACAGGGAAAATGGGAGGAACTGAAGCTTTCTTT
CDR3 protein: CAWSSWTGKMGGTEAFF
V gene: TRBV30
D gene: TRBD1
J gene: TRBJ1-1
clone size: .